Below, 20 T cell receptor beta chains from the same sample are listed, as sequenced in a study of blood T cell repertoires in COVID-19. TCRdb keeps only in-frame clones here, not all; method: immunoSEQ multiplex PCR. The sample yields over 450,000 clones, about 89% seen once. Source material: peripheral blood. These receptor sequences come from a woman in her 50s with COVID-19, enrolled during active disease.

Concerning this clone itself: The sample holds other DNA sequences that translate to the same CDR3. This sequence joins TRBV27 and TRBJ2-7, with D possibly being TRBD2 (7 bases). Germline V lookup: CDR1 MNHEY, CDR2 SMNVEV (reference sequence). The CDR3 length is 15 residues. Trimming stripped 4 bases from V and 7 bases from J, with 20 bases between. CDR3: CASSWGGGLVYEQYF. In nucleotides, the CDR3 is TGTGCCAGCAGTTGGGGGGGCGGACTAGTCTATGAGCAGTACTTC.

This sequence joins TRBV9 and TRBJ2-1, with 7 bases fitting TRBD1. CDR3 length equals 15 residues. V gave up 2 bases and J gave up 8 bases; unmatched junction bases: 10. Germline V gene data show CDR1 as SGDLS and CDR2 as YYNGEE. CDR3 nucleotides: TGTGCCAGCAGCGTCCGACAGGGAAGTCTGGATGAGCAGTTCTTC. Translating gives CASSVRQGSLDEQFF.

V and J are TRBV6-5 and TRBJ2-7; TRBD1 is a possible D gene (5 bases). Germline V CDR1 and CDR2: MNHEY, SVGAGI. Trimming removed 6 bases at V and 9 bases at J, with 18 bases between. The CDR3 spans 13 residues. This chain's CDR3 is CASRGQAPWAQYF. The CDR3 nucleotides read TGTGCCAGCAGGGGGCAGGCACCCTGGGCGCAGTACTTC.

The chain joins TRBV4-1 to TRBJ2-1; D may be TRBD1 (6 bases). The CDR3 sequence is 16 residues long. V was shortened by 0 bases and J by 9 bases, with 18 bases between the two germline ends. Germline V gene sequence: CDR1 MGHRA, CDR2 YSYEKL. The DNA for the CDR3 is TGCGCCAGCAGCCAAGAAAGGTTAGGGGGTCCCGGTGAGCAGTTCTTC. Translated: CASSQERLGGPGEQFF.

In this sample, this clone turned up a few times. J is TRBJ1-3 and V is TRBV7-3; no reliable D call. Germline CDR1 reads SGHTA; CDR2 reads FQGTGA. V was shortened by 3 bases and J by 2 bases, with 17 bases between the two germline ends. CDR3 length: 17 amino acids. The CDR3 reads CASSFLKRQPPGNTIYF. For the CDR3, the DNA is TGTGCCAGCAGCTTCTTAAAGAGGCAGCCTCCTGGAAACACCATATATTTT.

Worth noting for this clone: The same CDR3 arises from other DNA sequences in this sample as well. The chain employs TRBV6-1 and TRBJ1-1, with D uncertain. With 3 bases removed from V and 1 base from J, the gap between germline ends came to 9 bases. Germline-derived CDR1 and CDR2 are MNHNS and SASEGT. This CDR3 contains 14 residues. CDR3 nucleotides: TGTGCCAGCAGTGAGTCTAGAAGGAACACTGAAGCTTTCTTT. Its protein is CASSESRRNTEAFF.

The chain joins TRBV11-2 to TRBJ1-4; the match to TRBD1 covers 9 bases. The CDR3 sequence is 15 residues long. Looked up from germline, CDR1 is SGHAT and CDR2 is FQNNGV. The V and J ends lost 2 bases and 7 bases, in that order; junction bases with no gene match: 5. The CDR3 DNA follows: TGTGCCAGCAGCTTAACAGGGGGCGCGGTTGAAAAACTGTTTTTT. Translation gives CASSLTGGAVEKLFF.

V is TRBV5-6 and J is TRBJ1-4; D unclear. Germline-derived CDR1 and CDR2 are SGHDT and YYEEEE. The CDR3 is made up of 15 amino acids. Trimming pared 0 bases from V and 4 bases from J, leaving 10 bases between. The CDR3 loop reads CASSLAGQFNEKLFF. The CDR3, as DNA: TGTGCCAGCAGCTTGGCTGGCCAGTTTAATGAAAAACTGTTTTTT.

V usage is TRBV6-5 and J usage is TRBJ1-2; the D is unclear. Germline V gene data show CDR1 as MNHEY and CDR2 as SVGAGI. The CDR3 has 14 residues. V lost 2 bases, J lost 1 base, and 8 bases lay in between. CDR3 DNA: TGTGCCAGCAGTTACAAGCCTTTTAACTATGGCTACACCTTC. Amino acids: CASSYKPFNYGYTF.

The table lists this clone with a few counts. This chain joins TRBV27 and TRBJ1-6; 7 bases match TRBD1. V lost 6 bases and J lost 9; bases outside the gene matches: 8. The germline CDR1 and CDR2 sequences are MNHEY and SMNVEV (reference sequence). The CDR3 contains 14 residues. In DNA form, the CDR3 reads TGTGCCAGCAGACGGGACAGTTGGGTTTCACCCCTCCACTTT. Its translation is CASRRDSWVSPLHF.

The V call is TRBV5-4, the J call TRBJ1-1, with D perhaps matching TRBD1 (6 bases). The ends were cut back, 5 bases at V and 0 bases at J, with 11 bases in the middle. The CDR3 extends over 14 amino acids. Germline V CDR1 and CDR2: SGHNT, YYREEE (reference sequence). For the CDR3, the DNA is TGTGCCAGCAGACCCGACAGGCTGAACACTGAAGCTTTCTTT. This gives the protein CASRPDRLNTEAFF.

The chain links TRBV27 to TRBJ2-1; the match to TRBD2 covers 14 bases. The CDR3 consists of 14 residues. Unmatched junction bases numbered 5, after V lost 6 bases and J lost 10 bases. Germline CDR1 MNHEY, CDR2 SMNVEV (reference sequence). The CDR3 protein is CASSLRTSGGEQFF. For the CDR3, the DNA is TGTGCCAGCAGCTTACGGACTAGCGGGGGGGAGCAGTTCTTC.

The chain combines TRBV10-1 with TRBJ1-4, with 8 bases fitting TRBD1. V lost 6 bases, J lost 8 bases, and 11 bases stayed unmatched. Looked up from germline, CDR1 is WNHNN and CDR2 is SYGVQD (reference sequence). This CDR3 contains 15 residues. The CDR3 reads CASSPGGQGNEKLFF. CDR3 DNA sequence: TGCGCCAGCAGCCCGGGCGGACAGGGTAACGAAAAACTGTTTTTT.

The CDR3 sequence: CASSQGRDTIYF. CDR3 nucleotides: TGTGCCAGCAGTCAGGGTAGAGACACCATATATTTT. The chain couples TRBV6-5 to TRBJ1-3; weak D call: TRBD1 (5 bases). The CDR3 extends over 12 amino acids. The germline V and J ends were trimmed by 5 bases and 8 bases, with 10 bases remaining between them. Per germline, CDR1 MNHEY and CDR2 SVGAGI.

The chain uses TRBV11-2 and TRBJ2-3; TRBD2 is a possible D gene (7 bases). The CDR3 has 20 residues. The germline gives CDR1 SGHAT, CDR2 FQNNGV. V was trimmed by 0 bases and J by 2 bases, leaving 24 bases between them. The CDR3 nucleotides are TGTGCCAGCAGCTTAGACGATACCGCTTGGCGGGGGCCACACACAGATACGCAGTATTTT. This sequence encodes CASSLDDTAWRGPHTDTQYF.

This clone was found once. J is TRBJ2-7 and V is TRBV2; D not certain. This CDR3 spans 13 amino acids. Per the germline V gene, CDR1 is SNHLY and CDR2 is FYNNEI. Trimming took off 10 bases at V and 2 bases at J, with 15 bases between the two ends. The CDR3 protein is CATEELSTYEQYF. The CDR3 DNA reads as TGTGCCACCGAGGAGCTTTCGACCTACGAGCAGTACTTC. The variable domain in full, completed from reference TRBV2 and TRBJ2-7, reads EPEVTQTPSHQVTQMGQEVILRCVPISNHLYFYWYRQILGQKVEFLVSFYNNEISEKSEIFDDQFSVERPDGSNFTLKIRSTKLEDSAMYFCATEELSTYEQYFGPGTRLTVT.

The rearrangement uses TRBV29-1 and TRBJ2-7, with D maybe TRBD2 (6 bases). Trimming stripped 7 bases from V and 5 bases from J, with 15 bases between. The CDR3 has 12 residues. Germline CDR1 reads SQVTM; CDR2 reads ANQGSEA. CDR3 bases: TGCAGCGCCGGTGCCGGGGGAAACGAGCAGTACTTC. Protein: CSAGAGGNEQYF.

This clone was seen a few times. Different DNA sequences within this sample yield the same CDR3. The chain recombines TRBV12-3 or TRBV12-4 with TRBJ2-3; D gene ambiguous. The CDR3 length is 12 residues. V dropped 5 bases and J dropped 5 bases, with 8 bases sitting between them. CDR3 protein: CASSPNRDTQYF. The CDR3 DNA follows: TGTGCCAGCAGTCCTAACAGAGATACGCAGTATTTT.

The chain employs TRBV5-5 and TRBJ2-4; perhaps TRBD2 as D (5 bases). This CDR3 is 14 amino acids long. With 4 bases removed from V and 8 bases from J, the gap between germline ends came to 16 bases. The germline V gene encodes CDR1 SGHKS and CDR2 YYEKEE (reference sequence). CDR3 sequence: CASSPRRSEDIQYF. The CDR3 nucleotides read TGTGCCAGCAGCCCACGTAGGTCGGAGGACATTCAGTACTTC.

A note on this clone: Other DNA sequences in this specimen translate into the identical CDR3. The chain joins TRBV29-1 to TRBJ1-2, with unresolved D. Between the trimmed V and J ends, which lost 3 bases and 0 bases, there was a span of 5 bases. The germline CDR1 and CDR2 sequences are SQVTM and ANQGSEA. This CDR3 is 12 amino acids long. CDR3 region: CSVEAANYGYTF. The CDR3 region has the DNA TGCAGCGTTGAGGCAGCTAACTATGGCTACACCTTC.